These 6 T cell receptor beta chains share one sample of origin, sequenced in a study of T-cell reconstitution after alpha-beta-depleted transplantation in children (dated by TCRdb to about 2016). The treatment or condition label here, explained by the study, means: allogeneic hematopoietic cell transplantation with graft depleted of TCRalphabeta T cells and CD19 B cells. Library preparation employed PCR. Sequencer: Illumina HiSeq 2500. TCR libraries were prepared with molecular barcoding, using unique molecular identifiers to normalize TCRbeta repertoire quantification. TCRdb redid the processing of the public reads, applying fastp at Q25 and MiXCR, and retained in-frame beta chains. Each entry is one CDR3 protein sequence, shown with its most common DNA and genes. The table for this sample lists roughly 220,000 distinct CDR3 sequences; 8.4% of them were counted only once. The top ten constitute 35% to 40% of the sample.

The input for sequencing was PBMCs, mostly from graft donor cells, taken 360 days after TCRalphabeta/CD19-depleted stem cell transplant. The receptors were gathered from a male patient between 2 and 9 years old who had a stem cell transplant for acute myeloid leukemia, so the T cells may come from the graft donor.

This clonotype was seen a few times. The chain combines TRBV7-8 with TRBJ1-5; D uncertain. Per germline, CDR1 SGHVS and CDR2 FQNEAQ. V lost 2 bases and J 3 bases, leaving 14 bases between the germline ends. The CDR3 loop spans 16 amino acids. This chain's CDR3 is CASSLSSNGPNQPQHF. CDR3 bases: TGTGCCAGCAGCTTATCTAGTAACGGACCCAATCAGCCCCAGCATTTT.

This chain connects TRBV5-1 to TRBJ1-1; 12 bases are a match to TRBD1. The CDR3 is 16 residues long. Looked up from germline, CDR1 is SGHRS and CDR2 is YFSETQ. The J segment lost 0 bases and the V segment lost 3 bases, leaving 3 bases of the junction unmatched. CDR3 in DNA: TGCGCCAGCAGCTCCGGGACAGGGGGCTTGAACACTGAAGCTTTCTTT. It codes for CASSSGTGGLNTEAFF.

This clonotype came up a few times. This chain links TRBV4-2 with TRBJ1-5; the D is unclear. Germline CDR1 LGHNA, CDR2 YNFKEQ. The CDR3 covers 15 residues. Trimming took 2 bases from V and 0 from J, leaving 8 bases between them. The chain's CDR3 is CASSQRVLSNQPQHF. The CDR3 nucleotides read TGTGCCAGCAGCCAAAGGGTACTTAGCAATCAGCCCCAGCATTTT.

The V and J genes are TRBV11-2 and TRBJ2-1; TRBD2 aligns across 11 bases. The CDR3 sequence is 12 residues long. Germline loops: CDR1 SGHAT, CDR2 FQNNGV. Germline trimming cut 6 bases from V and 12 bases from J; bases unmatched to any gene: 4. The CDR3 loop reads CASSRGLAGQFF. The CDR3 bases are TGTGCCAGCAGTCGAGGACTAGCGGGGCAGTTCTTC.

Here the CDR3 DNA reads TGTGCCAGCAGCCAAGTCGTCGGGGACACTAATGGGACTGAAGCTTTCTTT. It is translated as CASSQVVGDTNGTEAFF. The rearrangement links TRBV3-1 to TRBJ1-1, with D maybe TRBD1 (6 bases). Trimming took off 1 base at V and 5 bases at J, with 20 bases between the two ends. The CDR3 is 17 residues long. The germline V gene encodes CDR1 LGHDT and CDR2 YNNKEL (reference sequence). Full variable domain (rest looked up from reference TRBV3-1 and TRBJ1-1): DTAVSQTPKYLVTQMGNDKSIKCEQNLGHDTMYWYKQDSKKFLKIMFSYNNKELIINETVPNRFSPKSPDKAHLNLHINSLELGDSAVYFCASSQVVGDTNGTEAFFGQGTRLTVV.

This chain connects TRBV25-1 to TRBJ2-3, with a tentative D call TRBD2 (5 bases). With 1 base removed from V and 4 bases from J, the gap between germline ends came to 9 bases. The CDR3 loop spans 14 amino acids. The germline V gene has CDR1 MGHDK and CDR2 SYGVNS. This CDR3 is CASSEWSSADTQYF. As DNA, the CDR3 is TGTGCCAGCAGTGAATGGAGTAGCGCAGATACGCAGTATTTT.